This is a list of T cell receptor beta chains from one sample in a study of blood T cell repertoires in COVID-19. Assay: immunoSEQ multiplex PCR; the TCRdb copy retains only in-frame clones and omits some. This table holds approximately 200,000 clones, 70% to 90% found once. Input material: PBMCs or T cells enriched from blood (not recorded which). The receptors were gathered from a man younger than 45 who had recovered from COVID-19. Each CDR3 is given with its conserved first and last residue. Fields, in order: J gene, V gene, D gene, clone size, CDR3 DNA, CDR3 protein. A D gene is named only where the DNA matches it firmly. Clone size appears in some rows only: once, few, many, or a class for an expanded clone.

J gene: TRBJ1-2
V gene: TRBV11-1
D gene: TRBD1
clone size: -
CDR3 DNA: TGTGCCAGCAGCCGGGACAGGGCGAGTTTATACGGCTACACCTTC
CDR3 protein: CASSRDRASLYGYTF

J gene: TRBJ1-6
V gene: TRBV9
D gene: -
clone size: -
CDR3 DNA: TGTGCCAGCAGCGTAGCTAAGGGGTCAAATTCACCCCTCCACTTT
CDR3 protein: CASSVAKGSNSPLHF

J gene: TRBJ1-6
V gene: TRBV6-5
D gene: TRBD1
clone size: -
CDR3 DNA: TGTGCCAGCAGTTACGGGACAGGGTTTGCACCCCTCCACTTT
CDR3 protein: CASSYGTGFAPLHF

J gene: TRBJ2-7
V gene: TRBV18
D gene: -
clone size: once
CDR3 DNA: TGTGCCAGCTCACCAACCGGGGGACGATACGAGCAGTACTTC
CDR3 protein: CASSPTGGRYEQYF

J gene: TRBJ2-3
V gene: TRBV7-2
D gene: -
clone size: -
CDR3 DNA: TGTGCCAGCAGCTTTGGCAGGTTCCCGCTTAGCACAGATACGCAGTATTTT
CDR3 protein: CASSFGRFPLSTDTQYF

J gene: TRBJ2-7
V gene: TRBV5-1
D gene: TRBD1
clone size: -
CDR3 DNA: TGCGCCAGCAGCGCCGGACAGGGTGTCTACGAGCAGTACTTC
CDR3 protein: CASSAGQGVYEQYF

J gene: TRBJ1-6
V gene: TRBV9
D gene: -
clone size: -
CDR3 DNA: TGTGCCAGCAGCGCGCGAGGGGGTAATTCACCCCTCCACTTT
CDR3 protein: CASSARGGNSPLHF

J gene: TRBJ2-6
V gene: TRBV15
D gene: TRBD1
clone size: -
CDR3 DNA: TGTGCCACCAGGGGGACAGCCTGGGCCAACGTCCTGACTTTC
CDR3 protein: CATRGTAWANVLTF

J gene: TRBJ2-7
V gene: TRBV12-3/TRBV12-4
D gene: -
clone size: -
CDR3 DNA: TGTGCCACTAAAGCAGGGGGGCTCTACGAGCAGTACTTC
CDR3 protein: CATKAGGLYEQYF

J gene: TRBJ2-1
V gene: TRBV7-8
D gene: -
clone size: -
CDR3 DNA: TGTGCCAGCAGCTTAGCGACCCCCCAGGGGTCGCCAAACAATGAGCAGTTCTTC
CDR3 protein: CASSLATPQGSPNNEQFF

J gene: TRBJ2-1
V gene: TRBV10-3
D gene: -
clone size: -
CDR3 DNA: TGTGCCTCCGAGGGAAACAATGAGCAGTTCTTC
CDR3 protein: CASEGNNEQFF

J gene: TRBJ1-5
V gene: TRBV6-5
D gene: -
clone size: -
CDR3 DNA: TGTGCCAGCAGGACCGACAGGATTGGCAATCAGCCCCAGCATTTT
CDR3 protein: CASRTDRIGNQPQHF

J gene: TRBJ2-6
V gene: TRBV27
D gene: TRBD1
clone size: -
CDR3 DNA: TGTGCCAGCAGTTTGTCGAGACAGGGCGCCACTGGGGCCAACGTCCTGACTTTC
CDR3 protein: CASSLSRQGATGANVLTF

J gene: TRBJ1-6
V gene: TRBV6-6
D gene: -
clone size: -
CDR3 DNA: TGTGCCAGCTCGATAACACAGGGAAGCGGTTCACCCCTCCACTTT
CDR3 protein: CASSITQGSGSPLHF

J gene: TRBJ1-6
V gene: TRBV14
D gene: -
clone size: -
CDR3 DNA: TGTGCCAGCAGCCAAGATCGCAGGGATAATTCACCCCTCCACTTT
CDR3 protein: CASSQDRRDNSPLHF

J gene: TRBJ1-2
V gene: TRBV19
D gene: TRBD1
clone size: -
CDR3 DNA: TGTGCCAGTAGTCCGTCCCGGGACAGAAACTATGGCTACACCTTC
CDR3 protein: CASSPSRDRNYGYTF

J gene: TRBJ2-7
V gene: TRBV28
D gene: -
clone size: -
CDR3 DNA: TGTGCCAGCCGTCCACCGAGGGACTCCTACGAGCAGTACTTC
CDR3 protein: CASRPPRDSYEQYF

J gene: TRBJ2-7
V gene: TRBV18
D gene: -
clone size: -
CDR3 DNA: TGTGCCAGCTCACCTCCCCAGGGGTACTACGAGCAGTACTTC
CDR3 protein: CASSPPQGYYEQYF

J gene: TRBJ2-1
V gene: TRBV28
D gene: TRBD2
clone size: -
CDR3 DNA: TGTGCCAGCAGCCGGGGGAGGGACAATGAGCAGTTCTTC
CDR3 protein: CASSRGRDNEQFF

J gene: TRBJ1-1
V gene: TRBV24-1
D gene: -
clone size: -
CDR3 DNA: TGTGCCACCCAGGGTTCGGACACTGAAGCTTTCTTT
CDR3 protein: CATQGSDTEAFF

J gene: TRBJ1-3
V gene: TRBV28
D gene: TRBD1
clone size: -
CDR3 DNA: TGTGCCAGCAGTCCCAGGGGGCCTGGAAACACCATATATTTT
CDR3 protein: CASSPRGPGNTIYF

J gene: TRBJ2-7
V gene: TRBV28
D gene: TRBD1
clone size: medium-sized
CDR3 DNA: TGTGCCAGCGGACCGGACAGGCGAAGCTCCTACGAGCAGTACTTC
CDR3 protein: CASGPDRRSSYEQYF

J gene: TRBJ1-2
V gene: TRBV7-2
D gene: -
clone size: -
CDR3 DNA: TGTGCCAGCGGCGAGGGAGGGTATTACTATGGCTACACCTTC
CDR3 protein: CASGEGGYYYGYTF

J gene: TRBJ1-5
V gene: TRBV10-2
D gene: TRBD1
clone size: -
CDR3 DNA: TGCGCCAGCAGTTCAGGGGGGAATCAGCCCCAGCATTTT
CDR3 protein: CASSSGGNQPQHF

J gene: TRBJ2-3
V gene: TRBV18
D gene: -
clone size: -
CDR3 DNA: TGTGCCAGCTCACCAATTAGTCTAAGCACAGATACGCAGTATTTT
CDR3 protein: CASSPISLSTDTQYF

J gene: TRBJ2-2
V gene: TRBV2
D gene: TRBD2
clone size: many
CDR3 DNA: TGTGCCAGCAGTGGGGCTAGCGGAAACACCGGGGAGCTGTTTTTT
CDR3 protein: CASSGASGNTGELFF